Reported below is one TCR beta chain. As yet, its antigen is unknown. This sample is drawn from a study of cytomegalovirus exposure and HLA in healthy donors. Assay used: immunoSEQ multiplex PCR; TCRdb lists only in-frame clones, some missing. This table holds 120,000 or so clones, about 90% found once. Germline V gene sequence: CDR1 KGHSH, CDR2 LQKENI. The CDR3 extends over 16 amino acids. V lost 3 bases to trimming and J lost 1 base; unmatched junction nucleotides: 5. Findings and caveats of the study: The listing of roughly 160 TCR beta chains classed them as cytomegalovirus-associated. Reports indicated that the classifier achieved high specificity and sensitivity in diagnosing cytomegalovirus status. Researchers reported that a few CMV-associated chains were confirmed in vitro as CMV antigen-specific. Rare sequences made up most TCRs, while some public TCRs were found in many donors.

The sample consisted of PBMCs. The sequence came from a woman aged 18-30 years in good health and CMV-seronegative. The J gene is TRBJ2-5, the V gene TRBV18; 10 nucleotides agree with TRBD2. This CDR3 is CASSPRAGGGQETQYF. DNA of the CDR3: TGTGCCAGCTCACCTCGAGCGGGAGGGGGCCAAGAGACCCAGTACTTC.